Below, 16 T cell receptor beta chains from the same sample are listed, as sequenced in a study of CD8+CD57+ T cells in acquired aplastic anemia. Genomic DNA provided the template from which TCR beta VDJ and CDR3 profiles were obtained. TCRdb recomputed calls from the reads with MiXCR, one row per CDR3 protein. The data show 120,000 or so distinct CDR3 sequences, roughly 50% seen once. The sequenced sample consisted of sorted CD4+, CD8+, or CD8+CD57+ T cells (not recorded which) from PBMCs. These receptors were obtained from a human donor in good health, serving as a control.

This clonotype was seen many times. The gene calls are TRBV7-2 and TRBJ2-7; TRBD1 aligns across 8 bases. V lost 0 bases, J lost 5 bases, and 6 bases stayed unmatched. CDR1 is SGHTA, CDR2 FQGNSA, per germline. The CDR3 runs 15 residues. The CDR3 DNA sequence: TGTGCCAGCAGCTTAGCGGGACAGGTGTGGAACGAGCAGTACTTC. As protein: CASSLAGQVWNEQYF.

This clonotype has ten or more counts. CDR3 nucleotide sequence: TGTGCCAGCAACCCGAATGGGGGTAAAGAGACCCAGTACTTC. Translating gives CASNPNGGKETQYF. The chain links TRBV6-1 to TRBJ2-5, with D tentatively TRBD1 or TRBD2 (5 bases each). The CDR3 is made up of 14 amino acids. Germline V CDR1 and CDR2: MNHNS, SASEGT. V shed 7 bases and J shed 3 bases, with 15 bases lying between them.

The rearrangement links TRBV7-3 to TRBJ1-5; D is ambiguous. Trimming pared 9 bases from V and 5 bases from J, leaving 14 bases between. CDR3 length equals 13 residues. The germline V gene encodes CDR1 SGHTA and CDR2 FQGTGA. The CDR3 DNA sequence: TGTGCCAGTAAGAAGGGCTACTATCAGCCCCAGCATTTT. The encoded protein is CASKKGYYQPQHF.

At least ten counts were recorded for this clonotype. V usage is TRBV5-5 and J usage is TRBJ1-6; possibly TRBD1 for D (6 bases). The germline V gene has CDR1 SGHKS and CDR2 YYEKEE (reference sequence). V lost 2 bases and J lost 7, with 13 bases in between. CDR3 length equals 15 residues. CDR3 sequence (DNA): TGTGCCAGCAGCTTTTTGGGGGCTAGGAATTCACCCCTCCACTTT. Its protein product is CASSFLGARNSPLHF.

The J gene is TRBJ1-6, the V gene TRBV5-1, with D perhaps TRBD1 (6 bases). Trimming removed 2 bases at V and 7 bases at J, with 7 bases between. This CDR3 spans 13 amino acids. CDR1 is SGHRS and CDR2 is YFSETQ in the germline V gene. The CDR3 bases are TGCGCCAGCAGCTTCGACAGGAATTCACCCCTCCACTTT. Protein product: CASSFDRNSPLHF.

The V gene is TRBV29-1, the J gene TRBJ2-5, with D uncertain. Per germline, CDR1 SQVTM and CDR2 ANQGSEA. Trimming cost V 6 bases and J 5 bases, with 13 bases left between them. The CDR3 has 12 residues. This chain's CDR3 is CSVGRACETQYF. For the CDR3, the DNA is TGCAGCGTCGGTCGGGCGTGCGAGACCCAGTACTTC.

The rearrangement links TRBV29-1 to TRBJ2-1; tentatively, D is TRBD1 (5 bases). Germline V CDR1 and CDR2: SQVTM, ANQGSEA. This CDR3 region has 10 residues. V dropped 8 bases and J dropped 9 bases, with 11 bases sitting between them. The CDR3 protein is CSWGGPEQFF. The CDR3, as DNA: TGCAGCTGGGGCGGTCCTGAGCAGTTCTTC.

This clonotype has a count of ten or more. V and J are TRBV7-2 and TRBJ2-3; no clear D gene. The CDR3 totals 13 residues. Germline V gene lookup returns CDR1 SGHTA and CDR2 FQGNSA. V lost 5 bases to trimming and J lost 6 bases, with 12 bases between them. CDR3 DNA: TGTGCCAGCAGCCCCCGACTCCGTGATACGCAGTATTTT. Protein: CASSPRLRDTQYF.

At least ten counts were recorded for this clonotype. The chain has TRBV15 and TRBJ2-1; D is ambiguous. Trimming stripped 3 bases from V and 5 bases from J, with 17 bases between. Germline V lookup: CDR1 LNHNV, CDR2 YYDKDF (reference sequence). This CDR3 has 16 residues. CDR3 region: CATSSLVTHYNNEQFF. Written as DNA, the CDR3 is TGTGCCACCAGCAGTCTAGTCACCCACTATAACAATGAGCAGTTCTTC.

For the CDR3, the DNA is TGTGCCACCAGCAGAGATAGGGACAGTTTCACAGATACGCAGTATTTT. It is translated as CATSRDRDSFTDTQYF. V is TRBV15 and J is TRBJ2-3; 7 nucleotides agree with TRBD1. The J segment lost 2 bases and the V segment lost 0 bases, leaving 5 bases of the junction unmatched. Looked up from germline, CDR1 is LNHNV and CDR2 is YYDKDF (reference sequence). The CDR3 is 16 amino acids.

This clonotype appeared many times. The chain employs TRBV7-2 and TRBJ1-2; D call uncertain. Germline CDR1 is SGHTA and CDR2 is FQGNSA. Trimming took off 4 bases at V and 6 bases at J, with 9 bases between the two ends. The CDR3 has 12 residues. CDR3 in DNA: TGTGCCAGCAGCTCCGACACAAATGGCTACACCTTC. Its protein product is CASSSDTNGYTF. The whole variable domain, remainder taken from reference TRBV7-2 and TRBJ1-2, is GAGVSQSPSNKVTEKGKDVELRCDPISGHTALYWYRQSLGQGLEFLIYFQGNSAPDKSGLPSDRFSAERTGGSVSTLTIQRTQQEDSAVYLCASSSDTNGYTFGSGTRLTVV.

About this clonotype: A much larger clone lies a single base off, so this may be a read error. The V call is TRBV3-1, the J call TRBJ2-3, with D unclear. Germline CDR1 and CDR2: LGHDT and YNNKEL (reference sequence). The CDR3 consists of 14 residues. Trimming left V 4 bases short and J 3 bases short, with 11 bases between. The CDR3 DNA follows: TGTGCCAGCAGCCCTCATACCTCGACAGATACGCAGTATTTT. This translates into CASSPHTSTDTQYF.

This clonotype was seen at least ten times. This chain connects TRBV6-2 or TRBV6-3 to TRBJ1-6; D gene unclear. CDR1 and CDR2 from the germline V gene are MNHEY and SVGEGT. This CDR3 comprises 12 residues. V lost 6 bases and J 4 bases, leaving 4 bases between the germline ends. CDR3 in amino acids: CASREYNSPLHF. CDR3 bases: TGTGCCAGCAGGGAATATAATTCACCCCTCCACTTT.

This clonotype showed up many times. The V call is TRBV7-9, the J call TRBJ2-3; D gene ambiguous. The CDR3 is 14 residues long. Looked up from germline, CDR1 is SEHNR and CDR2 is FQNEAQ (reference sequence). V lost 9 bases and J 0 bases, leaving 13 bases between the germline ends. CDR3 DNA: TGTGCCAGTCTCAGGATAGAAAGCACAGATACGCAGTATTTT. It encodes CASLRIESTDTQYF.

There are many counts of this clonotype. A much larger clone sits a single nucleotide away, making a read error possible. This chain joins TRBV7-2 and TRBJ2-7; 7 bases match TRBD1. CDR1 is SGHTA, CDR2 FQGNSA, per germline. J was trimmed by 2 bases and V by 4 bases; bases with no gene match: 8. This CDR3 is 15 amino acids long. CDR3 sequence: CASSSGQILPYEQYF. As DNA, the CDR3 is TGTGCCAGCAGCTCGGGACAGATACTCCCCTACGAGCAGTACTTC.

The chain combines TRBV29-1 with TRBJ1-1, with 8 bases that match TRBD1. The CDR3 loop spans 13 amino acids. V trimming: 4 bases; J trimming: 6 bases; junction bases outside the gene matches: 7. Germline V gives CDR1 SQVTM, CDR2 ANQGSEA. The CDR3 protein is CSVVTGGDAEAFF. The CDR3 DNA is TGCAGCGTTGTAACAGGGGGGGACGCTGAAGCTTTCTTT. Based on the CDR3 plus reference TRBV29-1 and TRBJ1-1, the full variable domain is SAVISQKPSRDICQRGTSLTIQCQVDSQVTMMFWYRQQPGQSLTLIATANQGSEATYESGFVIDKFPISRPNLTFSTLTVSNMSPEDSSIYLCSVVTGGDAEAFFGQGTRLTVV.